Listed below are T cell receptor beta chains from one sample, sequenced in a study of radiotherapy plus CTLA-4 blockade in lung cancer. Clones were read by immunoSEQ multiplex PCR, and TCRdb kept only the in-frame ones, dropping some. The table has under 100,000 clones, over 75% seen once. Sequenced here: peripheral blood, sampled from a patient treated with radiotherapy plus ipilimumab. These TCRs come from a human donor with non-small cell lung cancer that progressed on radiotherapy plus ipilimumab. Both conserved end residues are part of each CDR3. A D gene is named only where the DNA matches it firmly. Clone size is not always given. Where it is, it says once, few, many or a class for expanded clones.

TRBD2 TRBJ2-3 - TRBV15 CASGGGTDTQYF TGTGCCTCGGGAGGGGGTACAGATACGCAGTATTTT
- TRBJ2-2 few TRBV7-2 CASSLDRSGELFF TGTGCCAGCAGCTTAGATCGGTCCGGGGAGCTGTTTTTT
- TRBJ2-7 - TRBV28 CASSFPGASYEQYF TGTGCCAGCAGTTTCCCAGGGGCCTCCTACGAGCAGTACTTC
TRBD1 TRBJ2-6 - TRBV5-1 CASSLDRGLSGANVLTF TGCGCCAGCAGCCTGGACAGGGGGCTGTCTGGGGCCAACGTCCTGACTTTC
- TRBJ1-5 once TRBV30 CAWSRTGLSQPQHF TGTGCCTGGAGTCGTACGGGTTTGAGTCAGCCCCAGCATTTT
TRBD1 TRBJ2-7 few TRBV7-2 CASSLDRGYLSTYEQYF TGTGCCAGCAGCTTAGACAGGGGATACCTTTCCACCTACGAGCAGTACTTC
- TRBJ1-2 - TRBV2 CARVVGAYNYGYTF TGTGCCAGGGTGGTCGGGGCCTACAACTATGGCTACACCTTC
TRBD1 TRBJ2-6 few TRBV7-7 CASSPGQGRSGANVLTF TGTGCTAGCAGCCCTGGACAGGGACGCTCTGGGGCCAACGTCCTGACTTTC
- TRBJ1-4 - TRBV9 CASSPGGPNEKLFF TGTGCCAGCAGCCCGGGGGGGCCTAATGAAAAACTGTTTTTT
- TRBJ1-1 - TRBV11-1 CASSFEFQNTEAFF TGTGCCAGCAGCTTCGAATTCCAGAACACTGAAGCTTTCTTT
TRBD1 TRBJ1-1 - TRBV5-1 CASATGGSEAFF TGCGCCAGCGCAACAGGGGGCAGTGAAGCTTTCTTT
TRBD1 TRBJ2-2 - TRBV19 CASSIGTGLGGELFF TGTGCCAGTAGTATAGGGACAGGGCTTGGCGGGGAGCTGTTTTTT
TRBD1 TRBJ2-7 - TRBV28 CASSLRPGTVTYEQYF TGTGCCAGCAGTTTACGCCCTGGGACAGTAACCTACGAGCAGTACTTC
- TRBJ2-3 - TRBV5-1 CASTRDAGGTDTQYF TGCGCCAGCACCAGGGATGCAGGGGGGACAGATACGCAGTATTTT
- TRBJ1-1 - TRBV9 CASNPLQAAEAFF TGTGCCAGCAACCCACTGCAGGCGGCTGAAGCTTTCTTT
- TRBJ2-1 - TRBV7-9 CASRQDLQGHEQFF TGTGCCAGCAGACAAGACCTTCAGGGGCATGAGCAGTTCTTC
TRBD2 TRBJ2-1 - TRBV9 CASSVDRGVTSGRVYNEQFF TGTGCCAGCAGCGTAGACAGGGGGGTGACTAGCGGGAGAGTCTACAATGAGCAGTTCTTC
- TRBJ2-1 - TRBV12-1 CASSSYPDRGYNEQFF TGTGCCAGCAGCTCTTATCCGGACAGGGGCTACAATGAGCAGTTCTTC
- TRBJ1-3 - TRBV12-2 CASTGVGNTIYF TGTGCAAGTACGGGGGTGGGAAACACCATATATTTT
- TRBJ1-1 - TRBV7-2 CASSPSWGRSNTEAFF TGTGCCAGCAGTCCGAGTTGGGGTAGGTCGAACACTGAAGCTTTCTTT
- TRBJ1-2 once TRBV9 CASNLEGYGYTF TGTGCCAGCAATTTGGAAGGGTACGGCTACACCTTC
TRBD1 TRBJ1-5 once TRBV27 CASSIPTGGGGQPQHF TGTGCCAGCAGTATCCCGACAGGGGGAGGAGGGCAGCCCCAGCATTTT
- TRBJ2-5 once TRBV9 CASSVATGMGRETQYF TGTGCCAGCAGCGTCGCCACAGGTATGGGTCGAGAGACCCAGTACTTC
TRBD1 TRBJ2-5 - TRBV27 CASRDREYWSPQYF TGTGCCAGCCGGGACAGGGAATATTGGAGCCCCCAGTACTTC
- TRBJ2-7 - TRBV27 CASRTGFRLLEQYF TGTGCCAGCAGGACCGGCTTTAGATTGCTCGAGCAGTACTTC
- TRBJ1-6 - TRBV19 CASSTDRYNSPLHF TGTGCCAGTAGTACCGACAGGTATAATTCACCCCTCCACTTT
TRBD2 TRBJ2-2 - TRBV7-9 CASSTGLAGTGELFF TGTGCCAGCAGCACGGGACTAGCGGGCACCGGGGAGCTGTTTTTT
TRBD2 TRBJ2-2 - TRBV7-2 CASRDGLATGELFF TGTGCCAGCAGGGACGGACTAGCCACCGGGGAGCTGTTTTTT
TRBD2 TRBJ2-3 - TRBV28 CASSFTSGWRDTQYF TGTGCCAGCAGTTTTACTAGCGGGTGGCGAGATACGCAGTATTTT
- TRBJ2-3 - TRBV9 CASGQGSDTQYF TGTGCCAGCGGGCAGGGGTCAGATACGCAGTATTTT
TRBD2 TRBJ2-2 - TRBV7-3 CASSPRLAANTGELFF TGTGCCAGCAGCCCACGACTAGCGGCGAACACCGGGGAGCTGTTTTTT
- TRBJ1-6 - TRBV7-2 CASSLGPGVDSPLHF TGTGCCAGCAGCTTAGGGCCGGGGGTCGATTCACCCCTCCACTTT
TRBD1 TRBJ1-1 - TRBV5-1 CASSYDRDEAFF TGCGCCAGCAGCTATGACAGGGATGAAGCTTTCTTT
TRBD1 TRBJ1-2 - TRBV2 CASSRDRGGYTF TGTGCCAGCAGCCGGGACAGGGGTGGCTACACCTTC
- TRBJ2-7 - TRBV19 CASSIGGHGPTEQYF TGTGCCAGTAGTATAGGGGGACACGGACCTACGGAGCAGTACTTC
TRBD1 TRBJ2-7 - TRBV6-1 CASINRGWPYEQYF TGTGCCAGCATTAACAGGGGTTGGCCCTACGAGCAGTACTTC
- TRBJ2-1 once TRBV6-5 CASSYSRTSSYNEQFF TGTGCCAGCAGTTACTCACGCACGAGCTCCTACAATGAGCAGTTCTTC
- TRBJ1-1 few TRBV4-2 CASSQVMGGTEAFF TGTGCCAGCAGCCAAGTGATGGGAGGGACTGAAGCTTTCTTT
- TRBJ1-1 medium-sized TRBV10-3 CAIEKGLNTEAFF TGTGCCATCGAGAAGGGACTGAACACTGAAGCTTTCTTT
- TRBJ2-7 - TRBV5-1 CASRRFQGIYEQYF TGCGCCAGCAGGAGGTTCCAGGGAATCTACGAGCAGTACTTC
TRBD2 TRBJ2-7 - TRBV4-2 CASSQDHGSGSNEQYF TGTGCCAGCAGCCAAGATCATGGTAGCGGGAGTAACGAGCAGTACTTC
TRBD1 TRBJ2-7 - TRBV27 CASSPRDRHYEQYF TGTGCCAGCAGTCCTAGGGACAGACACTACGAGCAGTACTTC
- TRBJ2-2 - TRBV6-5 CASSYSPGVNTGELFF TGTGCCAGCAGTTACTCTCCAGGGGTGAACACCGGGGAGCTGTTTTTT
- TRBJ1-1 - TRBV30 CAWRARGQTNTEAFF TGTGCCTGGAGGGCTCGAGGACAGACGAACACTGAAGCTTTCTTT
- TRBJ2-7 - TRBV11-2 CASSNPLGLNSYEQYF TGTGCCAGCAGCAATCCCCTGGGTCTCAATTCCTACGAGCAGTACTTC
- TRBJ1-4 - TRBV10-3 CAIGEQGGNEKLFF TGTGCCATCGGGGAACAGGGAGGTAATGAAAAACTGTTTTTT
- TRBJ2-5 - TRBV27 CASSLSVSETQYF TGTGCCAGCAGTTTATCTGTGAGTGAGACCCAGTACTTC
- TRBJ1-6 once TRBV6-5 CASIGSEVSPLHF TGTGCCAGCATCGGGTCCGAGGTTTCACCCCTCCACTTT
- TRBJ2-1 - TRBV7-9 CASSLVGGLLEQFF TGTGCCAGCAGCTTAGTGGGGGGCCTCCTTGAGCAGTTCTTC
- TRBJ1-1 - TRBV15 CATSRDRGRGPFF TGTGCCACCAGCAGAGATCGGGGCAGGGGACCTTTCTTT
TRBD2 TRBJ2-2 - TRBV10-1 CASSELAGDTGELFF TGCGCCAGCAGTGAGTTAGCGGGGGACACCGGGGAGCTGTTTTTT